Each of the 28 T cell receptor beta chains below was sequenced from the same sample in a study of shared clonotypes between healthy human individuals (dated by TCRdb to the early 2020s). Library construction relied on the immunoSEQ multiplex PCR assay. This immuneACCESS table, as held by TCRdb, lists in-frame sequences with V and J called but not all clones. Of the missing ones, under half trace to an unresolved V gene in checked studies; the others have no known cause. A total of roughly 2.5 million clones appear in this sample, approximately 94% of them only once. The ten biggest clones cover roughly 0.13% of the sample. Sample: naive CD4+ T cells sorted from blood. Interpreted using the paper, the cell subset or site label stands for: CD45RA+ positively selected. These receptors originate from a man between 18 and 29 years old in good health.

The J gene is TRBJ2-1, the V gene TRBV6-5; 7 nucleotides align to TRBD2. The length of the CDR3 is 13 residues. After removal of 6 bases from V and 7 bases from J, the junction contained 6 bases not matched to a gene. Looked up from germline, CDR1 is MNHEY and CDR2 is SVGAGI. The DNA of the CDR3 is TGTGCCAGCAGGTTCAGCGGGGAAAATGAGCAGTTCTTC. Amino acids: CASRFSGENEQFF.

A few counts support this clone. J is TRBJ1-6 and V is TRBV7-9; D perhaps matches TRBD1 (6 bases). The CDR3 loop spans 15 amino acids. V lost 5 bases and J 7 bases, leaving 15 bases between the germline ends. In germline, CDR1 is SEHNR, CDR2 FQNEAQ (reference sequence). The CDR3 sequence is CASSGPGTPNSPLHF. CDR3 sequence (DNA): TGTGCCAGCAGCGGCCCCGGGACACCAAATTCACCCCTCCACTTT.

The chain combines TRBV9 with TRBJ2-6, with D perhaps TRBD1 (5 bases). The germline V gene encodes CDR1 SGDLS and CDR2 YYNGEE. Trimming stripped 4 bases from V and 4 bases from J, with 12 bases between. CDR3 size: 15 residues. CDR3 amino acids: CASSSAGSGANVLTF. In DNA, the CDR3 is TGTGCCAGCAGCTCGGCAGGGTCCGGGGCCAACGTCCTGACTTTC. The variable domain in full, completed from reference TRBV9 and TRBJ2-6, reads DSGVTQTPKHLITATGQRVTLRCSPRSGDLSVYWYQQSLDQGLQFLIQYYNGEERAKGNILERFSAQQFPDLHSELNLSSLELGDSALYFCASSSAGSGANVLTFGAGSRLTVL.

Concerning this clone: Distinct nucleotide sequences in the sample also encode this CDR3. V usage is TRBV5-8 and J usage is TRBJ2-5; no reliable D call. Germline CDR1 is SGHTS and CDR2 is YDEGEE. Trimming pared 0 bases from V and 0 bases from J, leaving 9 bases between. The CDR3 has 15 residues. The CDR3 loop reads CASSLAGTNQETQYF. The CDR3 nucleotides read TGTGCCAGCAGCTTGGCCGGTACTAACCAAGAGACCCAGTACTTC.

Comment on this clone: Distinct nucleotide sequences in the sample also encode this CDR3. This chain connects TRBV10-3 to TRBJ2-3; D is perhaps TRBD2 (5 bases). Trimming cost V 0 bases and J 0 bases, with 7 bases left between them. The V gene's germline CDR1 is ENHRY and CDR2 SYGVKD. The CDR3 totals 15 residues. CDR3 sequence: CAISESRGSTDTQYF. CDR3 bases: TGTGCCATCAGTGAGTCCCGCGGGAGCACAGATACGCAGTATTTT.

This clone was seen a single time. CDR3 region: CASPSTRTGCYGYTF. The CDR3 DNA reads as TGTGCCAGTCCATCTACAAGGACAGGGTGTTATGGCTACACCTTC. The J gene is TRBJ1-2, the V gene TRBV27, with 8 bases aligning to TRBD1. CDR3 size: 15 residues. Per the germline V gene, CDR1 is MNHEY and CDR2 is SMNVEV (reference sequence). Unmatched junction bases numbered 14, after V lost 9 bases and J lost 5 bases.

The CDR3 bases are TGTGCCTGGAGTGTAGGAGGGGACGGAAACACCATATATTTT. Translation: CAWSVGGDGNTIYF. The chain links TRBV30 to TRBJ1-3, with D tentatively TRBD1 (5 bases). The CDR3 spans 14 residues. CDR1 and CDR2 (germline): GTSNPN, SVGIG (reference sequence). The V end lost 0 bases, the J end lost 4 bases, and 10 bases lay between the germline ends.

The rearrangement uses TRBV25-1 and TRBJ1-1; 7 nucleotides match TRBD1. CDR3 size: 13 residues. Germline V gives CDR1 MGHDK, CDR2 SYGVNS. Trimming took 7 bases from V and 5 from J; bases not matched to a gene: 7. As DNA, the CDR3 is TGTGCCAGCACCAGAGACAGGGCTACTGAAGCTTTCTTT. Amino acids: CASTRDRATEAFF.

In regard to this clone: Other DNA sequences within the sample encode an identical CDR3. V and J are TRBV7-3 and TRBJ2-7; 10 bases are shared with TRBD1. The J segment lost 6 bases and the V segment lost 5 bases, leaving 4 bases of the junction unmatched. CDR3 length: 13 amino acids. Per germline, CDR1 SGHTA and CDR2 FQGTGA. This CDR3 is CASSPGQGGEQYF. The CDR3, as DNA: TGTGCCAGCAGCCCCGGACAGGGGGGCGAGCAGTACTTC.

Notes on this clone: Additional DNA sequences in this sample encode the identical CDR3. V usage is TRBV7-2 and J usage is TRBJ2-7; 9 bases match TRBD1. J was trimmed by 1 base and V by 4 bases; bases with no gene match: 2. This CDR3 has 14 residues. Germline loops: CDR1 SGHTA, CDR2 FQGNSA. The CDR3 coding sequence is TGTGCCAGCAGCTCGGACAGGGGATCCTACGAGCAGTACTTC. Translated, it gives CASSSDRGSYEQYF.

Notes on this clone: A far larger clone differs by one base, so this is likely a read error. CDR3 in amino acids: CASSSFYEQYF. The CDR3 bases are TGTGCCAGCAGCTCCTTCTACGAGCAGTACTTC. The gene calls are TRBV5-6 and TRBJ2-5; D is unclear. The end of the DNA is better explained by TRBJ2-7, so the J call may be wrong. The CDR3 sequence is 11 residues long. Germline lookup yields CDR1 SGHDT and CDR2 YYEEEE.

The CDR3: CSVSSAKETQYF. DNA of the CDR3: TGCAGCGTTTCATCAGCGAAGGAGACCCAGTACTTC. This chain connects TRBV29-1 to TRBJ2-5; D uncertain. This CDR3 spans 12 amino acids. V was shortened by 5 bases and J by 5 bases, with 12 bases between the two germline ends. In germline, CDR1 is SQVTM, CDR2 ANQGSEA.

The chain has TRBV18 and TRBJ1-1, with TRBD1 matching over 7 bases. The CDR3 spans 14 residues. Trimming took 0 bases from V and 3 from J; bases not matched to a gene: 1. CDR1 is KGHSH, CDR2 LQKENI, per germline. This CDR3 reads CASSPPTGYTEAFF. The CDR3 DNA is TGTGCCAGCTCACCACCGACAGGGTACACTGAAGCTTTCTTT.

The chain has TRBV9 and TRBJ1-1; tentatively, D is TRBD1 (5 bases). Germline lookup yields CDR1 SGDLS and CDR2 YYNGEE. This CDR3 spans 16 amino acids. Trimming removed 3 bases at V and 0 bases at J, with 15 bases between. CDR3 bases: TGTGCCAGCAGCGGTAGGGGAGACACTATGAACACTGAAGCTTTCTTT. Protein product: CASSGRGDTMNTEAFF. The full variable domain, in which reference TRBV9 and TRBJ1-1 provide the parts outside the CDR3, is DSGVTQTPKHLITATGQRVTLRCSPRSGDLSVYWYQQSLDQGLQFLIQYYNGEERAKGNILERFSAQQFPDLHSELNLSSLELGDSALYFCASSGRGDTMNTEAFFGQGTRLTVV.

The rearrangement joins TRBV29-1 to TRBJ2-1, with 9 bases matching TRBD1. J gave up 5 bases and V 7 bases, and 6 bases lay outside the gene matches. The CDR3 spans 13 residues. From germline, CDR1 is SQVTM and CDR2 ANQGSEA. DNA of the CDR3: TGCAGCGCCCGCGGGACAGGGAACAATGAGCAGTTCTTC. It codes for CSARGTGNNEQFF.

J is TRBJ2-7 and V is TRBV6-6; 10 bases agree with TRBD1. The length of the CDR3 is 14 residues. Trimming cost V 6 bases and J 4 bases; bases outside gene matches: 6. CDR1 is MNHNY and CDR2 is SVGAGI in the germline V gene (reference sequence). The CDR3 is CASRERQGAYEQYF. The DNA for the CDR3 is TGTGCCAGCAGAGAACGACAGGGGGCGTACGAGCAGTACTTC.

The chain is built from TRBV11-2 and TRBJ1-2, with 7 bases fitting TRBD1. After removal of 6 bases from V and 2 bases from J, the junction contained 12 bases not matched to a gene. Germline assignment: CDR1 SGHAT and CDR2 FQNNGV. The CDR3 sequence is 16 residues long. In DNA form, the CDR3 reads TGTGCCAGCAGGGGACTAACAGGGGTTCCCAACTATGGCTACACCTTC. It translates to CASRGLTGVPNYGYTF. Using reference TRBV11-2 and TRBJ1-2 for the parts outside the CDR3, the full variable domain is EAGVAQSPRYKIIEKRQSVAFWCNPISGHATLYWYQQILGQGPKLLIQFQNNGVVDDSQLPKDRFSAERLKGVDSTLKIQPAKLEDSAVYLCASRGLTGVPNYGYTFGSGTRLTVV.

This clone was counted between two and nine times. This chain joins TRBV7-3 and TRBJ1-5, with 9 bases matching TRBD1. The CDR3 totals 13 residues. V was clipped by 6 bases and J by 8 bases; unmatched bases: 5. Germline-derived CDR1 and CDR2 are SGHTA and FQGTGA. In DNA form, the CDR3 reads TGTGCCAGCAGTAGGACAGGGGCAGAGCCCCAGCATTTT. Amino acid sequence: CASSRTGAEPQHF.

This chain links TRBV5-4 with TRBJ2-3, with 13 bases identical to TRBD2. The CDR3 is made up of 19 amino acids. The junction had 11 bases not matched to a gene; V was cut back by 0 bases and J by 4 bases. CDR1 is SGHNT, CDR2 YYREEE, per germline (reference sequence). CDR3 sequence (DNA): TGTGCCAGCAGCTTGGGGTCCCTACTACTAGCGGGAGGGCCAGATACGCAGTATTTT. Its protein is CASSLGSLLLAGGPDTQYF.

This rearrangement joins TRBV10-3 to TRBJ2-3; no reliable D call. CDR3 size: 15 residues. Per germline, CDR1 ENHRY and CDR2 SYGVKD. V was clipped by 4 bases and J by 0 bases, with 11 bases between them. The CDR3 sequence: CAISVTDTSTDTQYF. CDR3 DNA sequence: TGTGCCATCAGTGTTACTGACACTAGCACAGATACGCAGTATTTT.

J is TRBJ1-1 and V is TRBV2; D gene uncertain. V lost 1 base and J 1 base, leaving 7 bases between the germline ends. There are 14 residues in the CDR3. CDR1 and CDR2 from the germline V gene are SNHLY and FYNNEI. CDR3 nucleotide sequence: TGTGCCAGCAGTGAAGGGGTCGCGAACACTGAAGCTTTCTTT. Its protein product is CASSEGVANTEAFF.

About this clone itself: Within the sample, other DNA sequences also encode this same CDR3. This chain uses TRBV19 with TRBJ1-3, with 9 bases fitting TRBD1. The V segment lost 5 bases and the J segment 1 base; nucleotides outside the gene matches: 3. The CDR3 covers 15 residues. Per the germline V gene, CDR1 is LNHDA and CDR2 is SQIVND (reference sequence). The CDR3 coding sequence is TGTGCCAGTAGTCGGACAGGGGCGTCTGGAAACACCATATATTTT. Its protein is CASSRTGASGNTIYF.

This clone has a single count. V usage is TRBV30 and J usage is TRBJ2-3; the D is unclear. This CDR3 is built from 11 residues. V was pared by 3 bases and J by 5 bases, with 6 bases between. Germline V CDR1 and CDR2: GTSNPN, SVGIG (reference sequence). The CDR3 bases are TGTGCCTGGAGAATGGGAGATACGCAGTATTTT. Its protein is CAWRMGDTQYF.

J is TRBJ2-7 and V is TRBV5-1; 7 nucleotides match TRBD2. The CDR3 sequence is 13 residues long. Trimming cost V 4 bases and J 4 bases; bases outside gene matches: 5. From germline, CDR1 is SGHRS and CDR2 YFSETQ. Here the CDR3 DNA reads TGCGCCAGCAGCAAGACTAGCCCTTACGAGCAGTACTTC. Translated, it gives CASSKTSPYEQYF.

CDR3 coding DNA: TGCGCCAGCAGCCCAGGAGGTACAGGGCAGATCTATGGCTACACCTTC. This sequence encodes CASSPGGTGQIYGYTF. This chain links TRBV5-1 with TRBJ1-2; possible D gene TRBD1, 6 bases. The V gene lost 4 bases and the J gene lost 4 bases, with 20 bases spanning the gap. Per the germline V gene, CDR1 is SGHRS and CDR2 is YFSETQ. This CDR3 has 16 residues.

The J gene is TRBJ2-6, the V gene TRBV27; D is uncertain. The CDR3 loop spans 15 amino acids. Germline V gene data show CDR1 as MNHEY and CDR2 as SMNVEV (reference sequence). Trimming left V 2 bases short and J 1 base short, with 6 bases between. The CDR3 is CASSLGKSGANVLTF. The CDR3, as DNA: TGTGCCAGCAGTTTAGGGAAATCTGGGGCCAACGTCCTGACTTTC. Complete variable domain (other parts from reference TRBV27 and TRBJ2-6): EAQVTQNPRYLITVTGKKLTVTCSQNMNHEYMSWYRQDPGLGLRQIYYSMNVEVTDKGDVPEGYKVSRKEKRNFPLILESPSPNQTSLYFCASSLGKSGANVLTFGAGSRLTVL.

The J gene is TRBJ2-7, the V gene TRBV29-1; 9 bases match TRBD1. This CDR3 spans 11 amino acids. J was trimmed by 5 bases and V by 6 bases; bases with no gene match: 2. From germline, CDR1 is SQVTM and CDR2 ANQGSEA. Written as DNA, the CDR3 is TGCAGCGTCGGACAGGGGCACGAGCAGTACTTC. As protein: CSVGQGHEQYF.

This clone was detected only once. The CDR3 protein is CACAGAAGYEQYF. Written as DNA, the CDR3 is TGTGCTTGTGCGGGGGCCGCTGGCTACGAGCAGTACTTC. The chain joins TRBV6-1 to TRBJ2-7, with D possibly being TRBD2 (7 bases). Per the germline V gene, CDR1 is MNHNS and CDR2 is SASEGT. The CDR3 is 13 amino acids.